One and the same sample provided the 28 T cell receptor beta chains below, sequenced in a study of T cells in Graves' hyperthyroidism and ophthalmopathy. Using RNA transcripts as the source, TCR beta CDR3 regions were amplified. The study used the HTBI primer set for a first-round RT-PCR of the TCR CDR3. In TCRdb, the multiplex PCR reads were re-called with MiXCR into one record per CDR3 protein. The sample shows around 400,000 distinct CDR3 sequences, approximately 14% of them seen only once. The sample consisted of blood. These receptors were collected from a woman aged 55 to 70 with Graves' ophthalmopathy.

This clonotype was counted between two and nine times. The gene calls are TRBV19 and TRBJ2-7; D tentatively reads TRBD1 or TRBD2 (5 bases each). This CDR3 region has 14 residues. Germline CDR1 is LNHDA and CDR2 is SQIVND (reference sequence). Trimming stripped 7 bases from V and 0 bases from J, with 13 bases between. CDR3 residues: CASTRWGNSYEQYF. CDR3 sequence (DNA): TGTGCCAGTACCAGGTGGGGGAACTCCTACGAGCAGTACTTC.

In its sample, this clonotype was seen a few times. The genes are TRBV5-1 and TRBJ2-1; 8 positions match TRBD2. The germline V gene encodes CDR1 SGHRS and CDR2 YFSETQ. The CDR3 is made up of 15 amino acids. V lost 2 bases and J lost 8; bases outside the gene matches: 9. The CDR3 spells CASSFTSGPRDEQFF. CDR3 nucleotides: TGCGCCAGCAGCTTCACTAGCGGTCCAAGGGATGAGCAGTTCTTC.

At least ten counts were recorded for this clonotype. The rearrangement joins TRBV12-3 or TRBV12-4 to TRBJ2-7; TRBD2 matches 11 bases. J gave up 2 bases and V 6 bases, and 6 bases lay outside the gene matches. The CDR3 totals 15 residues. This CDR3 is CASSPGLAGPYEQYF. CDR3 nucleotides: TGTGCCAGCAGCCCTGGACTAGCGGGTCCCTACGAGCAGTACTTC.

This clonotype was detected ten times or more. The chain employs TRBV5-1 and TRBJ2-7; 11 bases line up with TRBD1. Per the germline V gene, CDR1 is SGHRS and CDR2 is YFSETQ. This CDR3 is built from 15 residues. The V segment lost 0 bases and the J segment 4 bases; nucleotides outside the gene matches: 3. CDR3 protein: CASSLVGTGGYEQYF. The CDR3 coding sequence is TGCGCCAGCAGCTTGGTGGGGACAGGGGGATACGAGCAGTACTTC.

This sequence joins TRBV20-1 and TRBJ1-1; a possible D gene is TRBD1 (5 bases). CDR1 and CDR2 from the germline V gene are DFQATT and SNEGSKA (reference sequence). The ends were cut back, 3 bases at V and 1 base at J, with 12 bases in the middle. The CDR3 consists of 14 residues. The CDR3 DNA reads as TGCAGTGCTAGTTTGGAGGGACGGAACACTGAAGCTTTCTTT. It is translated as CSASLEGRNTEAFF.

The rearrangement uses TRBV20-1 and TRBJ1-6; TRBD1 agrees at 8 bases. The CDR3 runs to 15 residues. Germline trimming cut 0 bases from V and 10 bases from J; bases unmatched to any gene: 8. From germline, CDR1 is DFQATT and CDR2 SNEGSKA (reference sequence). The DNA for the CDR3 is TGCAGTGCTAGAGAACCGGGACAGGTCCCATCACCCCTCCACTTT. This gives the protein CSAREPGQVPSPLHF.

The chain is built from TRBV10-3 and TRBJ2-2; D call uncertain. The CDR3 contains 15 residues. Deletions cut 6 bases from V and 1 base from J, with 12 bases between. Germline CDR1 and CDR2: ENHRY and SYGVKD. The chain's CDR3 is CAIRPRTKNTGELFF. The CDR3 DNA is TGTGCCATCAGACCCCGGACGAAGAACACCGGGGAGCTGTTTTTT.

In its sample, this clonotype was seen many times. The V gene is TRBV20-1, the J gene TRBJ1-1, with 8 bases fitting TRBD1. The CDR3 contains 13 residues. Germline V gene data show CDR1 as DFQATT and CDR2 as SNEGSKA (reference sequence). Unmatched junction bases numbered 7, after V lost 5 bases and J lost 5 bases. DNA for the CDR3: TGCAGTGCTCCACAGGGGGGGGTTACTGAAGCTTTCTTT. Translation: CSAPQGGVTEAFF.

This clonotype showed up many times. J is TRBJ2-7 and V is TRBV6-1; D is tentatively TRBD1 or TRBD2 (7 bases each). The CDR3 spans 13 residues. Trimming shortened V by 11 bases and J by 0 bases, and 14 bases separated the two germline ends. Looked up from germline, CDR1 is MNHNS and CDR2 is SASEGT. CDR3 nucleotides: TGTGCCGCGGGGAGGGGGCTCTCCTACGAGCAGTACTTC. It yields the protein CAAGRGLSYEQYF.

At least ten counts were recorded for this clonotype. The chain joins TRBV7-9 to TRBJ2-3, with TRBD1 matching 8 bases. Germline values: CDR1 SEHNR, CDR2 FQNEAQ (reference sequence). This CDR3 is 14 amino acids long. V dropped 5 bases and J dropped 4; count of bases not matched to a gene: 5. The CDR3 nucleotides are TGTGCCAGCAGCCAGACAGGGGTCGCAGATACGCAGTATTTT. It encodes CASSQTGVADTQYF.

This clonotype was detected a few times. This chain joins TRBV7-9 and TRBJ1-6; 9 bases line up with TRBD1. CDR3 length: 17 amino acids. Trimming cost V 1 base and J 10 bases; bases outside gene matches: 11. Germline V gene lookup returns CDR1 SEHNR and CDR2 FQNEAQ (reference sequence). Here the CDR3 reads CASSLEFRDRARSPLHF. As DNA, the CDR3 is TGTGCCAGCAGCTTAGAGTTTAGGGACAGGGCGCGATCACCCCTCCACTTT.

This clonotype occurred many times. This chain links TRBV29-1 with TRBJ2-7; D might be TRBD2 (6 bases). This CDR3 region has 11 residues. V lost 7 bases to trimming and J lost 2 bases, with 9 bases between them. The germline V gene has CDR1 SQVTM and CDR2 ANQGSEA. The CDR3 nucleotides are TGCAGCGGCGGGGATACCTACGAGCAGTACTTC. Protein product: CSGGDTYEQYF.

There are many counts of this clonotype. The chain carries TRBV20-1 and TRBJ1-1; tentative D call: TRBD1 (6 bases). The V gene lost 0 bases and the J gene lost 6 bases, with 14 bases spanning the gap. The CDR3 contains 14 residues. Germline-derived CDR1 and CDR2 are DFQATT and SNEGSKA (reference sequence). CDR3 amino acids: CSAREGSGDAEAFF. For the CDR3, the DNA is TGCAGTGCTAGAGAGGGGTCAGGGGACGCTGAAGCTTTCTTT.

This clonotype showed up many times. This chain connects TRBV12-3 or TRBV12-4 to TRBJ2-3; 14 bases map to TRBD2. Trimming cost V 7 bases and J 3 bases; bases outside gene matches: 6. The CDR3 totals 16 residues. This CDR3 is CASTSGLAGATDTQYF. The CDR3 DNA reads TGTGCCAGCACCTCGGGACTAGCGGGAGCAACAGATACGCAGTATTTT.

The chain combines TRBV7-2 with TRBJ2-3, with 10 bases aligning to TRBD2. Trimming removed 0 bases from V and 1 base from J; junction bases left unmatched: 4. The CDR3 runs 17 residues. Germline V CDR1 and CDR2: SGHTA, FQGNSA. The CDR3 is CASSLAGAGGRTDTQYF. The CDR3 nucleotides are TGTGCCAGCAGCTTAGCAGGAGCGGGAGGGCGCACAGATACGCAGTATTTT.

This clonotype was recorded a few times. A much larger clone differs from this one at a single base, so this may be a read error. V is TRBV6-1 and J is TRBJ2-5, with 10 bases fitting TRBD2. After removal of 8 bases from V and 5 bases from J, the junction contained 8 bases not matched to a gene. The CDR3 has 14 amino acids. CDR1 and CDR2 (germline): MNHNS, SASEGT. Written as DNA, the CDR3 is TGTGCCAGCGGCCTAGCGGGAGAGGAGGAGACCCAGTACTTC. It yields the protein CASGLAGEEETQYF.

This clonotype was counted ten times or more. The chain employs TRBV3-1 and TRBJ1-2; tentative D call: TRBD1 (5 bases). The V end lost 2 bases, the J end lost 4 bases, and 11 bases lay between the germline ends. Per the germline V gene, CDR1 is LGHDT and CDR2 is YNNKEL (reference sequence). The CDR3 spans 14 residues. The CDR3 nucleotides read TGTGCCAGCAGCCAACCCAACAGGTTCTATGGCTACACCTTC. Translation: CASSQPNRFYGYTF.

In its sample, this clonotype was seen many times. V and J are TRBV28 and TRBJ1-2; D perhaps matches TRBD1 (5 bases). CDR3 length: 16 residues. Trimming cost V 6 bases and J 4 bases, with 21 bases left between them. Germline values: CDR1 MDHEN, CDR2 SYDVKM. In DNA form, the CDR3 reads TGTGCCAGCAGATCCTCCCCGGGGGACGCCTCCTATGGCTACACCTTC. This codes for CASRSSPGDASYGYTF.

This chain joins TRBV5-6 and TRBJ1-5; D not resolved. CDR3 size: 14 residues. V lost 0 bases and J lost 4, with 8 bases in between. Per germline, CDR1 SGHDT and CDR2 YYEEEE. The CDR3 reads CASSLADVNQPQHF. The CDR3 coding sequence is TGTGCCAGCAGCTTGGCGGACGTTAATCAGCCCCAGCATTTT.

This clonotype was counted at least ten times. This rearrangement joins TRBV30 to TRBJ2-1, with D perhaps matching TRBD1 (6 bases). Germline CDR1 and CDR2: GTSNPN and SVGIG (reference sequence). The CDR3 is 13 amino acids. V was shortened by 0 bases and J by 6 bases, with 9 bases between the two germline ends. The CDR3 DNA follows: TGTGCCTGGAGTGTACAGGGCGGCAATGAGCAGTTCTTC. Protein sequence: CAWSVQGGNEQFF.

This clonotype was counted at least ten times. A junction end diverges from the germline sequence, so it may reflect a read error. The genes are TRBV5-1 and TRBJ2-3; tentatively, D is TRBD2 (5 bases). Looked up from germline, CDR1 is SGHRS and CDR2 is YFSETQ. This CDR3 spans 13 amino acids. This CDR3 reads CASSRAATDTQYF. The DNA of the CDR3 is TGTGCCAGCAGCCGAGCGGCTACAGATACGCAGTATTTT.

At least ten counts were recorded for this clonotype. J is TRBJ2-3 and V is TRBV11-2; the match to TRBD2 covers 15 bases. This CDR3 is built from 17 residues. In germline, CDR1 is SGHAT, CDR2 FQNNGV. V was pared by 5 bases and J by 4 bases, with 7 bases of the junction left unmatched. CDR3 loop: CASSPGTSGRLADTQYF. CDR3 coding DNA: TGTGCCAGCAGCCCCGGGACTAGCGGGAGGTTGGCAGATACGCAGTATTTT.

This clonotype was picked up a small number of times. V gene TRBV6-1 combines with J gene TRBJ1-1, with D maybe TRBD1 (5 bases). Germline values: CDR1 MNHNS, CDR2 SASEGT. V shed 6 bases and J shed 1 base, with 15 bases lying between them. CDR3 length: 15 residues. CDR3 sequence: CASSPSRQPNTEAFF. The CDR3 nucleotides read TGTGCCAGCAGCCCGAGTCGACAGCCGAACACTGAAGCTTTCTTT.

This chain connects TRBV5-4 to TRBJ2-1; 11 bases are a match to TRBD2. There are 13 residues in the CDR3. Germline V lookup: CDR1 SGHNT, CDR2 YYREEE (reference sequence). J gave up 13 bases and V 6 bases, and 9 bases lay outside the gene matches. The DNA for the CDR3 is TGTGCCAGCACGCTAGCGGGAGGAAGAGGCCAGTTCTTC. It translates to CASTLAGGRGQFF. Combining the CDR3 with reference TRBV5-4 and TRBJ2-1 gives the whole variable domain ETGVTQSPTHLIKTRGQQVTLRCSSQSGHNTVSWYQQALGQGPQFIFQYYREEENGRGNFPPRFSGLQFPNYSSELNVNALELDDSALYLCASTLAGGRGQFFGPGTRLTVL.

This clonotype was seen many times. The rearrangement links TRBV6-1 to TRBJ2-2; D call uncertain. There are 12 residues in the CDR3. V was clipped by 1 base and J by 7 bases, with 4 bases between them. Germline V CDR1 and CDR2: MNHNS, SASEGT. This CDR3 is CASSEESGELFF. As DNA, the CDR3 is TGTGCCAGCAGTGAAGAAAGCGGGGAGCTGTTTTTT.

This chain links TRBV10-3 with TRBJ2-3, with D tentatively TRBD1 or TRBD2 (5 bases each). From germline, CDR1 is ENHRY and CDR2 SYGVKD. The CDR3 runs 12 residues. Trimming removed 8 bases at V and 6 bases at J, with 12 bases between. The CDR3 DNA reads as TGTGCCATCGGACGGGACGGTGATACGCAGTATTTT. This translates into CAIGRDGDTQYF.

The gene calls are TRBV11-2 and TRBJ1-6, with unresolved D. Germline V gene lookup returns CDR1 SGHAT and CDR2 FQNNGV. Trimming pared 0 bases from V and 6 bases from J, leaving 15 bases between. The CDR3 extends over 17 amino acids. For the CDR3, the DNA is TGTGCCAGCAGCTTAGATCGTTCGAGGCGGAGTAATTCACCCCTCCACTTT. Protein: CASSLDRSRRSNSPLHF.

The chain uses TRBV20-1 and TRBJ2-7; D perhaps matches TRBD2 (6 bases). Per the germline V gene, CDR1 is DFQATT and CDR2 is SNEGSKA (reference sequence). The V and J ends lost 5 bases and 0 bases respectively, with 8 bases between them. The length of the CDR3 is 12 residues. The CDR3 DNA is TGCAGTGCTGTGGGGGGCTCCTACGAGCAGTACTTC. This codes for CSAVGGSYEQYF.